Each of the 6 T cell receptor beta chains below was sequenced from the same sample in a study of T cell changes during pregnancy in multiple sclerosis. Measured with immunoSEQ multiplex PCR; TCRdb has only the in-frame clones, and not every one. Altogether roughly 110,000 clones are present, about 94% being singletons, with the ten largest covering about 1.5%. Sequencing used peripheral blood, obtained in the third trimester of pregnancy. All receptors come from a female donor with multiple sclerosis, enrolled in a pregnancy study.

The V and J genes are TRBV13 and TRBJ2-3; 8 bases fit TRBD1. The CDR3 has 16 residues. Trimming took 2 bases from V and 5 from J; bases not matched to a gene: 9. The germline CDR1 and CDR2 sequences are PRHDT and FYEKMQ (reference sequence). The CDR3 spells CASSLFLRQGIDTQYF. Written as DNA, the CDR3 is TGTGCCAGCAGCTTATTCCTAAGACAGGGGATAGATACGCAGTATTTT.

V is TRBV6-6 and J is TRBJ2-5; a weak D match, TRBD2 (6 bases). In germline, CDR1 is MNHNY, CDR2 SVGAGI (reference sequence). CDR3 size: 15 residues. The V end was cut by 0 bases, the J end by 5 bases, with 13 bases between. The CDR3 region has the DNA TGTGCCAGCAGTTACTCGAGCGTGGCGGGGGAGACCCAGTACTTC. The encoded protein is CASSYSSVAGETQYF.

The rearrangement links TRBV6-5 to TRBJ2-7; 12 positions match TRBD2. This CDR3 contains 14 residues. Trimming cost V 6 bases and J 5 bases; bases outside gene matches: 5. The germline CDR1 and CDR2 sequences are MNHEY and SVGAGI. The CDR3 coding sequence is TGTGCCAGCAGAGGACTAGCGGGAAGGAACGAGCAGTACTTC. Protein product: CASRGLAGRNEQYF.

A single count supports this clone. The rearrangement uses TRBV7-6 and TRBJ2-1; D not resolved. The V end was cut by 2 bases, the J end by 3 bases, with 11 bases between. The CDR3 runs 15 residues. The germline V gene encodes CDR1 SGHVS and CDR2 FNYEAQ. Here the CDR3 DNA reads TGTGCCAGCAGCTTAACACCACCGATCTACAATGAGCAGTTCTTC. The encoded protein is CASSLTPPIYNEQFF.

The chain is built from TRBV6-5 and TRBJ2-7; D unclear. V was shortened by 6 bases and J by 3 bases, with 12 bases between the two germline ends. The CDR3 is 13 residues long. Germline lookup yields CDR1 MNHEY and CDR2 SVGAGI. The DNA of the CDR3 is TGTGCCAGCAGCCCGGTGAATGACTACGAGCAGTACTTC. Translated, it gives CASSPVNDYEQYF.

The chain has TRBV7-6 and TRBJ2-2; 12 bases agree with TRBD2. The V and J ends lost 5 bases and 7 bases, in that order; junction bases with no gene match: 11. The CDR3 loop spans 17 amino acids. Germline V gives CDR1 SGHVS, CDR2 FNYEAQ. CDR3 protein: CASSQILAGGSGGELFF. In DNA form, the CDR3 reads TGTGCCAGCAGCCAAATCCTAGCGGGGGGGTCCGGCGGGGAGCTGTTTTTT.